Shown below are 30 T cell receptor beta chains from a single sample sequenced in a study of cytomegalovirus exposure and HLA in healthy donors. This PCR relied on a set of 60 Vbeta primers and 13 Jbeta primers. TCRdb's table, derived via immunoSEQ multiplex PCR, lists solely in-frame clones and lacks some. The sample includes about 58,000 clones. Sequencing was done on a sample of PBMCs. Every receptor here comes from a woman aged 18-30 years in good health and CMV-seronegative.

The rearrangement joins TRBV4-2 to TRBJ2-1; perhaps TRBD2 as D (6 bases). V was shortened by 1 base and J by 5 bases, with 9 bases between the two germline ends. This CDR3 comprises 14 residues. Germline CDR1 is LGHNA and CDR2 is YNFKEQ. CDR3 protein: CASSQGLGDNEQFF. The CDR3 nucleotides are TGTGCCAGCAGCCAAGGACTAGGTGACAATGAGCAGTTCTTC.

The J gene is TRBJ1-1, the V gene TRBV4-1; TRBD1 matches 7 bases. The CDR3 consists of 15 residues. V trimming: 1 base; J trimming: 0 bases; junction bases outside the gene matches: 2. Germline CDR1 reads MGHRA; CDR2 reads YSYEKL. As DNA, the CDR3 is TGCGCCAGCAGCCAAGGACAGGGCTTGAACACTGAAGCTTTCTTT. Translated: CASSQGQGLNTEAFF.

The CDR3 reads CASSHTQGMDNSPLHF. CDR3 in DNA: TGTGCCAGCAGTCACACACAGGGAATGGATAATTCACCCCTCCACTTT. This chain links TRBV6-4 with TRBJ1-6, with D tentatively TRBD1 (6 bases). Germline V gene data show CDR1 as MRHNA and CDR2 as SNTAGT. The CDR3 has 16 amino acids. The ends were cut back, 5 bases at V and 5 bases at J, with 16 bases in the middle.

The CDR3 here is CASSIVRGGGYNEQFF. For the CDR3, the DNA is TGTGCCAGTAGTATAGTTCGGGGAGGGGGATACAATGAGCAGTTCTTC. V and J are TRBV19 and TRBJ2-1; tentative D call: TRBD2 (7 bases). Deletions cut 1 base from V and 4 bases from J, with 14 bases between. The CDR3 length is 16 residues. The germline CDR1 and CDR2 sequences are LNHDA and SQIVND (reference sequence).

CDR3 sequence (DNA): TGCGCCAGCAGCTTGGCGCGCGGGAGTAGCTACGAGCAGTACTTC. It translates to CASSLARGSSYEQYF. The rearrangement links TRBV5-1 to TRBJ2-7; TRBD2 aligns across 7 bases. V was pared by 0 bases and J by 3 bases, with 6 bases of the junction left unmatched. The CDR3 contains 15 residues. Germline V gene sequence: CDR1 SGHRS, CDR2 YFSETQ. The entire variable domain, with the rest obtained from reference TRBV5-1 and TRBJ2-7, is as follows: KAGVTQTPRYLIKTRGQQVTLSCSPISGHRSVSWYQQTPGQGLQFLFEYFSETQRNKGNFPGRFSGRQFSNSRSEMNVSTLELGDSALYLCASSLARGSSYEQYFGPGTRLTVT.

This chain uses TRBV30 with TRBJ2-7, with 9 bases identical to TRBD2. V lost 3 bases to trimming and J lost 3 bases; unmatched junction nucleotides: 6. Germline V gives CDR1 GTSNPN, CDR2 SVGIG (reference sequence). The CDR3 has 14 residues. CDR3 sequence reads: CAWRVSGGFYEQYF. CDR3 in DNA: TGTGCCTGGAGAGTTAGCGGGGGTTTCTACGAGCAGTACTTC.

The rearrangement links TRBV27 to TRBJ2-7; 10 bases are shared with TRBD2. Trimming removed 2 bases from V and 0 bases from J; junction bases left unmatched: 7. The CDR3 is made up of 17 amino acids. Germline V gene lookup returns CDR1 MNHEY and CDR2 SMNVEV (reference sequence). CDR3 in amino acids: CASSLAGAGGSSYEQYF. The CDR3 region has the DNA TGTGCCAGCAGTTTAGCTGGAGCGGGGGGGAGCTCCTACGAGCAGTACTTC.

The chain is built from TRBV6-5 and TRBJ1-2; D is unresolved. The CDR3 runs to 13 residues. Trimming pared 5 bases from V and 5 bases from J, leaving 12 bases between. CDR1 MNHEY and CDR2 SVGAGI come from the germline V gene. The CDR3 here is CASSALTEYGYTF. DNA of the CDR3: TGTGCCAGCAGTGCCTTGACTGAATATGGCTACACCTTC.

The V gene is TRBV4-2, the J gene TRBJ2-1, with TRBD2 identical over 11 bases. The length of the CDR3 is 17 residues. Trimming cost V 3 bases and J 5 bases; bases outside gene matches: 9. Germline assignment: CDR1 LGHNA and CDR2 YNFKEQ. This CDR3 is CASSQGTSGGPDNEQFF. CDR3 DNA: TGTGCCAGCAGCCAGGGCACTAGCGGGGGCCCTGACAATGAGCAGTTCTTC.

The rearrangement joins TRBV9 to TRBJ2-5, with D tentatively TRBD1 (6 bases). Germline V gives CDR1 SGDLS, CDR2 YYNGEE. This CDR3 region has 13 residues. Trimming removed 4 bases at V and 5 bases at J, with 12 bases between. CDR3 residues: CASSFQGTETQYF. Here the CDR3 DNA reads TGTGCCAGCAGCTTCCAGGGGACGGAGACCCAGTACTTC.

The chain carries TRBV7-2 and TRBJ2-7; D remains ambiguous. The germline V and J ends were trimmed by 5 bases and 4 bases, with 15 bases remaining between them. CDR3 size: 14 residues. Per germline, CDR1 SGHTA and CDR2 FQGNSA. CDR3 residues: CASSRRVIGYEQYF. In nucleotides, the CDR3 is TGTGCCAGCAGCCGACGGGTGATTGGGTACGAGCAGTACTTC. The full variable domain, with the rest looked up from reference TRBV7-2 and TRBJ2-7, is GAGVSQSPSNKVTEKGKDVELRCDPISGHTALYWYRQSLGQGLEFLIYFQGNSAPDKSGLPSDRFSAERTGGSVSTLTIQRTQQEDSAVYLCASSRRVIGYEQYFGPGTRLTVT.

The V and J genes are TRBV2 and TRBJ2-3; the D gene is possibly TRBD2 (5 bases). The V gene lost 3 bases and the J gene lost 8 bases, with 12 bases spanning the gap. CDR1 is SNHLY, CDR2 FYNNEI, per germline. The CDR3 sequence is 13 residues long. CDR3 DNA: TGTGCCAGCAGTGAGTCCTCGGCGGGTACGCAGTATTTT. Its protein is CASSESSAGTQYF.

The rearrangement joins TRBV7-9 to TRBJ1-1; D uncertain. Germline loops: CDR1 SEHNR, CDR2 FQNEAQ (reference sequence). The CDR3 spans 13 residues. The V end was cut by 5 bases, the J end by 5 bases, with 12 bases between. CDR3 bases: TGTGCCAGCAGCGAGCTTATAGAGACTGAAGCTTTCTTT. Amino acid sequence: CASSELIETEAFF.

This rearrangement joins TRBV6-1 to TRBJ1-1; D is perhaps TRBD1 (5 bases). V was clipped by 1 base and J by 5 bases, with 20 bases between them. Germline CDR1 reads MNHNS; CDR2 reads SASEGT. The CDR3 loop spans 17 amino acids. The CDR3 DNA sequence: TGTGCCAGCAGTGAAGGCATCTGGGAGGGGCGCCGGACTGAAGCTTTCTTT. It is translated as CASSEGIWEGRRTEAFF.

As to this clone: The junction does not match germline at one end; this may be a read error. The chain joins TRBV9 to TRBJ2-1, with TRBD2 matching over 12 bases. Germline V CDR1 and CDR2: SGDLS, YYNGEE. This CDR3 region has 16 residues. CDR3 DNA sequence: TGTGCCAGCGGCGTCCTCTCTAGCGGGGGGGCCGTTGAGCAGTTCTTC. It translates to CASGVLSSGGAVEQFF.

The V call is TRBV27, the J call TRBJ1-2; perhaps TRBD1 as D (6 bases). V was trimmed by 3 bases and J by 0 bases, leaving 8 bases between them. The CDR3 spans 14 residues. Germline V gives CDR1 MNHEY, CDR2 SMNVEV (reference sequence). CDR3: CASSFRGPNYGYTF. In DNA, the CDR3 is TGTGCCAGCAGTTTCAGGGGCCCTAACTATGGCTACACCTTC.

The V gene is TRBV5-1, the J gene TRBJ2-7, with TRBD1 matching over 7 bases. The length of the CDR3 is 14 residues. Germline loops: CDR1 SGHRS, CDR2 YFSETQ. Trimming at V came to 5 bases and at J to 1 base, leaving 6 bases not matched to a gene. CDR3 amino acids: CASSSNRGSYEQYF. The DNA of the CDR3 is TGCGCCAGCAGTTCAAACAGGGGATCCTACGAGCAGTACTTC.

The chain uses TRBV18 and TRBJ2-5; D perhaps matches TRBD1 (6 bases). The CDR3 sequence is 15 residues long. V gave up 0 bases and J gave up 2 bases, with 10 bases separating them. Germline loops: CDR1 KGHSH, CDR2 LQKENI. This CDR3 is CASSPPRGSQETQYF. CDR3 nucleotide sequence: TGTGCCAGCTCACCACCGAGGGGGTCACAAGAGACCCAGTACTTC.

The chain employs TRBV5-1 and TRBJ2-3, with a weak D call TRBD2 (6 bases). CDR3 length: 15 residues. V gave up 4 bases and J gave up 2 bases, with 14 bases separating them. CDR1 SGHRS and CDR2 YFSETQ come from the germline V gene. The CDR3 nucleotides are TGCGCCAGCAGCGAGAACTGGGACTTCACAGATACGCAGTATTTT. It codes for CASSENWDFTDTQYF.

The chain recombines TRBV7-2 with TRBJ1-3; possible D gene TRBD1, 6 bases. The CDR3 covers 16 residues. The V gene lost 9 bases and the J gene lost 1 base, with 19 bases spanning the gap. Germline CDR1 SGHTA, CDR2 FQGNSA. CDR3 loop: CASTPSQGLSGNTIYF. CDR3 DNA sequence: TGTGCCAGTACTCCCTCTCAGGGGTTATCTGGAAACACCATATATTTT.

The V and J genes are TRBV12-5 and TRBJ2-5; 8 bases fit TRBD1. This CDR3 contains 17 residues. Germline CDR1 LGHNT, CDR2 FRNRAP. The ends lost 7 bases at V and 5 bases at J; junction bases unmatched: 18. CDR3: CASAPPDQGAREETQYF. The DNA for the CDR3 is TGTGCTAGTGCTCCGCCTGACCAGGGGGCGCGTGAGGAGACCCAGTACTTC.

The chain links TRBV7-9 to TRBJ1-6, with 7 positions matching TRBD1. Germline values: CDR1 SEHNR, CDR2 FQNEAQ (reference sequence). The CDR3 consists of 14 residues. With 8 bases clipped from V and 6 bases from J, the junction kept 7 bases outside the gene matches. The CDR3 spells CASGIWDSNSPLHF. The DNA for the CDR3 is TGTGCCAGCGGAATTTGGGACAGTAATTCACCCCTCCACTTT.

This sequence joins TRBV6-1 and TRBJ1-2; tentatively, D is TRBD1 (6 bases). Germline assignment: CDR1 MNHNS and CDR2 SASEGT. This CDR3 spans 13 amino acids. The germline V and J ends were trimmed by 4 bases and 8 bases, with 14 bases remaining between them. The CDR3, as DNA: TGTGCCAGCAGTGGGGGGGGCTTGGGAGGCTACACCTTC. This translates into CASSGGGLGGYTF.

The chain links TRBV30 to TRBJ1-3, with a possible D match to TRBD1 (5 bases). The CDR3 totals 15 residues. Between the trimmed V and J ends, which lost 7 bases and 0 bases, there was a span of 16 bases. Germline V lookup: CDR1 GTSNPN, CDR2 SVGIG (reference sequence). CDR3: CASDPKGASGNTIYF. CDR3 bases: TGTGCCTCCGACCCTAAAGGGGCCTCTGGAAACACCATATATTTT. Together with reference TRBV30 and TRBJ1-3, the CDR3 gives the full variable domain: SQTIHQWPATLVQPVGSPLSLECTVEGTSNPNLYWYRQAAGRGLQLLFYSVGIGQISSEVPQNLSASRPQDRQFILSSKKLLLSDSGFYLCASDPKGASGNTIYFGEGSWLTVV.

The chain is built from TRBV5-1 and TRBJ1-1, with TRBD1 as a possible D gene (5 bases). Per germline, CDR1 SGHRS and CDR2 YFSETQ. V was pared by 3 bases and J by 1 base, with 13 bases between. The CDR3 consists of 15 residues. CDR3 in amino acids: CASSSLSQGNTEAFF. The DNA of the CDR3 is TGCGCCAGCAGCTCCTTATCCCAGGGGAACACTGAAGCTTTCTTT.

The chain carries TRBV7-2 and TRBJ2-3; D might be TRBD2 (6 bases). The CDR3 loop spans 15 amino acids. Trimming shortened V by 0 bases and J by 2 bases, and 9 bases separated the two germline ends. Germline V gene lookup returns CDR1 SGHTA and CDR2 FQGNSA. The chain's CDR3 is CASSLAGGFTDTQYF. As DNA, the CDR3 is TGTGCCAGCAGCTTAGCGGGGGGATTCACAGATACGCAGTATTTT.

CDR3 region: CASSVTGGSTDTQYF. Here the CDR3 DNA reads TGTGCCAGCAGTGTGACCGGAGGTAGCACAGATACGCAGTATTTT. The gene calls are TRBV6-4 and TRBJ2-3, with D possibly TRBD2 on 5 matching bases. This CDR3 region has 15 residues. Germline CDR1 and CDR2: MRHNA and SNTAGT. V was shortened by 4 bases and J by 0 bases, with 11 bases between the two germline ends.

Comments on this clone: The junction and the germline gene differ at one end; a read error may be behind it. This chain joins TRBV30 and TRBJ1-1; TRBD1 matches 7 bases. Germline assignment: CDR1 GTSNPN and CDR2 SVGIG (reference sequence). This CDR3 is built from 15 residues. Written as DNA, the CDR3 is TGTGCCGGGAGTGTAGCAGGGGGTGCGAACACTGAAGCTTTCTTT. This sequence encodes CAGSVAGGANTEAFF. Filled out from reference TRBV30 and TRBJ1-1, the complete variable domain reads SQTIHQWPATLVQPVGSPLSLECTVEGTSNPNLYWYRQAAGRGLQLLFYSVGIGQISSEVPQNLSASRPQDRQFILSSKKLLLSDSGFYLCAGSVAGGANTEAFFGQGTRLTVV.

DNA of the CDR3: TGTGCCACCAGCAGAGAGGGGCAGGGGGGCTATGGCTACACCTTC. Translation: CATSREGQGGYGYTF. The gene calls are TRBV15 and TRBJ1-2; 7 bases align to TRBD1. V gave up 0 bases and J gave up 4 bases; unmatched junction bases: 5. CDR1 and CDR2 (germline): LNHNV, YYDKDF (reference sequence). The CDR3 totals 15 residues.

J is TRBJ2-1 and V is TRBV5-1, with a weak D call TRBD1 (7 bases). CDR1 and CDR2 (germline): SGHRS, YFSETQ. This CDR3 contains 16 residues. V lost 5 bases and J 5 bases, leaving 20 bases between the germline ends. CDR3: CASSSGGGRGNNEQFF. The CDR3, as DNA: TGCGCCAGCAGTTCTGGAGGGGGCCGAGGGAACAATGAGCAGTTCTTC.